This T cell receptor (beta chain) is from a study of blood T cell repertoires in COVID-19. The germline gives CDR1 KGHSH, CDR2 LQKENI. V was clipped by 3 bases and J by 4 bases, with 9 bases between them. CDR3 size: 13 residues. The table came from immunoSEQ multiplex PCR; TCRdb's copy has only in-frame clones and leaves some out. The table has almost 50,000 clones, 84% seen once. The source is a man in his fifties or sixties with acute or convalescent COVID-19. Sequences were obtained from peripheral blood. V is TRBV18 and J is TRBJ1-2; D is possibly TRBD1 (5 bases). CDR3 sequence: CASSPGRGYGYTF. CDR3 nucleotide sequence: TGTGCCAGCTCACCGGGAAGGGGCTATGGCTACACCTTC.